This TCR beta chain was identified during a study of radiotherapy plus CTLA-4 blockade in lung cancer. This clone has just a few counts. Sequencing was performed with immunoSEQ multiplex PCR; in TCRdb, only in-frame clones are kept and a portion is missing. Seen here are under 35,000 clones, around 70% observed once, and the top ten hold around 5.1%. The CDR3 runs to 14 residues. Germline loops: CDR1 SGHTA, CDR2 FQGTGA. V was cut by 5 bases and J by 0 bases, with 11 bases left in between. This rearrangement joins TRBV7-3 to TRBJ2-7; D gene uncertain. The TCR originated in a human donor with non-small cell lung cancer whose response to radiotherapy plus ipilimumab could not be evaluated. Sequences were derived from peripheral blood, sampled from a patient treated with radiotherapy plus ipilimumab. CDR3 amino acids: CASSPQSGSYEQYF. CDR3 sequence (DNA): TGTGCCAGCAGCCCCCAGTCGGGCTCCTACGAGCAGTACTTC. The variable domain in full, completed from reference TRBV7-3 and TRBJ2-7, reads GAGVSQTPSNKVTEKGKYVELRCDPISGHTALYWYRQSLGQGPEFLIYFQGTGAADDSGLPNDRFFAVRPEGSVSTLKIQRTERGDSAVYLCASSPQSGSYEQYFGPGTRLTVT.